Ten or more counts support the clone carrying this TCR beta chain. What it binds is not known. This specimen comes from a study of metastatic and nonmetastatic thyroid tumors. Study at large: A comparison of repertoires was made across blood and tumor or nodule tissue from malignant and benign thyroid patients. General study results and limits: Benign nodules were reported to have significantly lower TCR beta diversity than malignant thyroid tumors, in blood and tumor.

In the original analysis: In papillary thyroid cancer, a distant-metastasis classifier was built using CDR3 differences across clinicopathological groups. TCRdb used MiXCR to call clones anew from the PCR reads. The V and J calls and clone size are TCRdb's, not the authors'. The sample contains tens of thousands of clones, 24% of which appear only once. Until they underwent thyroid surgery, no patient had received any treatment. Trimming took 3 bases from V and 4 from J, leaving 7 bases between them. The germline gives CDR1 MNHEY, CDR2 SMNVEV (reference sequence). There are 13 residues in the CDR3. The chain combines TRBV27 with TRBJ1-5; unclear D gene. The clonotype comes from a male donor with papillary thyroid cancer or a benign thyroid nodule (not recorded which). Some clones in this sample may be carry-over from other donors' samples. The sample taken for sequencing was tumor tissue. The CDR3 DNA is TGTGCCAGCAGTTTCTCGGGGAATCAGCCCCAGCATTTT. Translated: CASSFSGNQPQHF.